This entry features one T cell receptor (beta chain) sequence. The antigen remains undetermined. This entry comes from a study of cytomegalovirus exposure and HLA in healthy donors. Whole-study results and caveats: DRB1 had the most TCR associations and HLA-C the fewest, a later analysis found, with rates varying by HLA locus. Cytomegalovirus association was listed for about 170 TCR beta chains.

The PCR made use of 60 Vbeta and 13 Jbeta primers. Measured with immunoSEQ multiplex PCR; TCRdb has only the in-frame clones, and not every one. Of some 130,000 clones listed, 80% are singletons. With 4 bases removed from V and 0 bases from J, the gap between germline ends came to 16 bases. Germline loops: CDR1 LNHDA, CDR2 SQIVND (reference sequence). The CDR3 runs 17 residues. The chain links TRBV19 to TRBJ1-5; possible D gene TRBD1, 6 bases. The TCR originated in a man aged 25-45 years in good health and CMV-seronegative. The material sequenced was PBMCs. The CDR3 DNA follows: TGTGCCAGTAGTAGTTTTCGGACAGCCGTTAGCAATCAGCCCCAGCATTTT. Amino acids: CASSSFRTAVSNQPQHF.